This T cell receptor (beta chain) comes out of a study of blood T cell repertoires in COVID-19. The wider study: T cells, B-cell-depleted T cells, or PBMCs supplied cDNA or gDNA.

Method: immunoSEQ multiplex PCR; TCRdb's copy keeps in-frame clones and lacks some. This table has about 100,000 clones, 70% to 90% appearing once. The source is a human donor in a cohort sampled during active COVID-19. The material sequenced was peripheral blood.

This chain's CDR3 is CASSPGRVQPEKLFF. CDR3 DNA: TGTGCCAGCAGTCCAGGCAGGGTCCAACCCGAAAAACTGTTTTTT. The V gene is TRBV6-5, the J gene TRBJ1-4, with a weak D call TRBD1 (5 bases). Trimming removed 5 bases at V and 8 bases at J, with 18 bases between. CDR3 size: 15 residues. Germline V gene data show CDR1 as MNHEY and CDR2 as SVGAGI.